This entry lists 31 T cell receptor beta chains sequenced from one sample in a study of Ad26.COV2.S vaccination and SARS-CoV-2 variants. The sample's treatment: some 19 received Ad26.COV2.S at low or high dose, single or two shots; a few received placebo; per-sample allocation not given. Material that was analyzed had been drawn on day 63 after the first vaccine or placebo injection. The assay was immunoSEQ multiplex PCR, and TCRdb's table has in-frame clones only and misses some. The data show roughly 390,000 clones, about nine tenths seen once. Sequences were derived from peripheral blood, sampled in a trial of Ad26.COV2.S vaccine versus placebo. The receptors derive from a person between 18 and 65 years old who received the Ad26.COV2.S COVID-19 vaccine or a placebo.

The chain carries TRBV6-6 and TRBJ1-6; D may be TRBD1 (5 bases). Between the trimmed V and J ends, which lost 6 bases and 6 bases, there was a span of 9 bases. Germline CDR1 and CDR2: MNHNY and SVGAGI (reference sequence). The CDR3 contains 13 residues. CDR3 amino acids: CASSPGLNSPLHF. The CDR3 bases are TGTGCCAGCAGCCCAGGGCTTAATTCACCCCTCCACTTT.

This clone appeared a few times. The chain employs TRBV12-3 or TRBV12-4 and TRBJ1-2; maybe TRBD1 (5 bases). The CDR3 totals 13 residues. V was trimmed by 5 bases and J by 7 bases, leaving 14 bases between them. Here the CDR3 reads CASSPRGEAGYTF. The CDR3 DNA reads as TGTGCCAGCAGTCCTCGGGGGGAGGCTGGCTACACCTTC.

The table lists this clone with a count of one. This chain connects TRBV3-1 (or the pseudogene TRBV3-2) to TRBJ1-3, with D possibly being TRBD1 (5 bases). Germline values: CDR1 LGHDT, CDR2 YNNKEL (reference sequence). Trimming shortened V by 1 base and J by 4 bases, and 11 bases separated the two germline ends. The CDR3 spans 15 residues. CDR3: CASSQGPGSGNTIYF. In DNA form, the CDR3 reads TGTGCCAGCAGCCAAGGTCCAGGGAGCGGAAACACCATATATTTT.

The rearrangement uses TRBV5-1 and TRBJ1-1, with 9 bases that match TRBD1. The CDR3 loop spans 15 amino acids. CDR1 SGHRS and CDR2 YFSETQ come from the germline V gene. Germline trimming cut 4 bases from V and 4 bases from J; bases unmatched to any gene: 8. CDR3 in amino acids: CASSISGTGTTEAFF. The CDR3 DNA follows: TGCGCCAGCAGCATTTCCGGGACAGGGACCACTGAAGCTTTCTTT. The entire variable domain, with the rest obtained from reference TRBV5-1 and TRBJ1-1, is as follows: KAGVTQTPRYLIKTRGQQVTLSCSPISGHRSVSWYQQTPGQGLQFLFEYFSETQRNKGNFPGRFSGRQFSNSRSEMNVSTLELGDSALYLCASSISGTGTTEAFFGQGTRLTVV.

The gene calls are TRBV6-1 and TRBJ1-2; weak D call: TRBD1 (5 bases). Germline V gives CDR1 MNHNS, CDR2 SASEGT. V shed 3 bases and J shed 4 bases, with 15 bases lying between them. There are 15 residues in the CDR3. The CDR3 DNA reads TGTGCCAGCAGTGAGGGGGGAGCCTCTTTCTATGGCTACACCTTC. This gives the protein CASSEGGASFYGYTF.

This sequence joins TRBV5-4 and TRBJ1-1; possibly TRBD1 for D (6 bases). The CDR3 is 13 residues long. Germline loops: CDR1 SGHNT, CDR2 YYREEE (reference sequence). The germline V and J ends were trimmed by 2 bases and 4 bases, with 9 bases remaining between them. The DNA for the CDR3 is TGTGCCAGCAGCTTACAGGGCGGCACTGAAGCTTTCTTT. It translates to CASSLQGGTEAFF.

The CDR3 reads CASSEGGRDRGWNQPQHF. Written as DNA, the CDR3 is TGTGCCAGCAGTGAAGGCGGGAGGGACAGGGGATGGAATCAGCCCCAGCATTTT. J is TRBJ1-5 and V is TRBV6-1; TRBD1 matches at 10 bases. Germline lookup yields CDR1 MNHNS and CDR2 SASEGT. This CDR3 spans 18 amino acids. J lost 4 bases, V lost 1 base, and 10 bases had no gene match.

This clone was picked up one time. The rearrangement links TRBV19 to TRBJ2-6; weak D call: TRBD2 (5 bases). This CDR3 contains 19 residues. Germline CDR1 LNHDA, CDR2 SQIVND (reference sequence). V dropped 5 bases and J dropped 4 bases, with 24 bases sitting between them. CDR3 nucleotides: TGTGCCAGTAGTCCGGGAAGAGTCCGAGTTCGTCCAGGGGCCAACGTCCTGACTTTC. Translation gives CASSPGRVRVRPGANVLTF.

The chain combines TRBV20-1 with TRBJ2-5, with 10 bases lining up with TRBD1. The CDR3 contains 16 residues. V lost 3 bases to trimming and J lost 7 bases; unmatched junction nucleotides: 14. Germline CDR1 DFQATT, CDR2 SNEGSKA (reference sequence). CDR3 region: CSASVADRGPKVTQYF. The CDR3 nucleotides are TGCAGTGCTAGTGTTGCTGACAGGGGGCCAAAGGTGACCCAGTACTTC.

The V gene is TRBV12-3 or TRBV12-4, the J gene TRBJ1-2, with D perhaps TRBD1 (5 bases). There are 11 residues in the CDR3. V gave up 7 bases and J gave up 8 bases, with 11 bases separating them. The CDR3 here is CASTRGIGYTF. DNA for the CDR3: TGTGCCAGCACCCGGGGCATCGGCTACACCTTC.

The chain joins TRBV25-1 to TRBJ1-1; D perhaps matches TRBD1 (6 bases). Germline V gives CDR1 MGHDK, CDR2 SYGVNS. The V gene lost 7 bases and the J gene lost 4 bases, with 10 bases spanning the gap. The CDR3 is 12 amino acids. The DNA for the CDR3 is TGTGCCAGCAAGACAGGCACCACTGAAGCTTTCTTT. Amino acids: CASKTGTTEAFF.

The CDR3 protein is CASSEFRATEQYF. DNA for the CDR3: TGTGCCAGCAGTGAATTTAGAGCGACCGAGCAGTACTTC. The chain is built from TRBV25-1 and TRBJ2-7; D is uncertain. Germline CDR1 MGHDK, CDR2 SYGVNS. Trimming shortened V by 1 base and J by 6 bases, and 10 bases separated the two germline ends. The CDR3 has 13 amino acids.

The chain employs TRBV4-1 and TRBJ1-1, with a possible D match to TRBD1 (5 bases). This CDR3 has 15 residues. Germline V CDR1 and CDR2: MGHRA, YSYEKL. V was cut by 3 bases and J by 8 bases, with 19 bases left in between. The CDR3 region is CASSHPPRGTLEAFF. The CDR3 region has the DNA TGCGCCAGCAGCCACCCCCCCCGGGGGACCCTAGAAGCTTTCTTT.

The J gene is TRBJ1-6, the V gene TRBV27; D is uncertain. The CDR3 runs to 14 residues. Germline V gene sequence: CDR1 MNHEY, CDR2 SMNVEV (reference sequence). V was clipped by 8 bases and J by 6 bases, with 14 bases between them. The CDR3 DNA reads TGTGCCAGCGGTCAGTACAGCATTAATTCACCCCTCCACTTT. Amino acids: CASGQYSINSPLHF.

The chain recombines TRBV10-1 with TRBJ2-5; D is possibly TRBD2 (5 bases). There are 14 residues in the CDR3. V was cut by 0 bases and J by 1 base, with 6 bases left in between. The germline gives CDR1 WNHNN, CDR2 SYGVQD (reference sequence). The CDR3 loop is CASSESRVQETQYF. CDR3 nucleotides: TGCGCCAGCAGTGAGTCGAGGGTCCAAGAGACCCAGTACTTC.

The J gene is TRBJ1-1, the V gene TRBV25-1; TRBD1 aligns across 7 bases. With V trimmed by 4 bases and J by 10 bases, 9 bases remained unmatched. Germline lookup yields CDR1 MGHDK and CDR2 SYGVNS. The CDR3 spans 13 residues. The CDR3, as DNA: TGTGCCAGCAGTGTTAGTAGGGGGCTGGGAGCTTTCTTT. Its translation: CASSVSRGLGAFF.

V usage is TRBV6-1 and J usage is TRBJ1-5, with D possibly matching TRBD1 (6 bases). The length of the CDR3 is 13 residues. CDR1 MNHNS and CDR2 SASEGT come from the germline V gene. With 1 base removed from V and 9 bases from J, the gap between germline ends came to 10 bases. CDR3 region: CASSEVVGGPQHF. Written as DNA, the CDR3 is TGTGCCAGCAGTGAAGTTGTAGGGGGGCCCCAGCATTTT.

This clone has more than one count but fewer than ten. The V and J genes are TRBV11-2 and TRBJ2-7; 7 positions match TRBD1. The J segment lost 1 base and the V segment lost 5 bases, leaving 8 bases of the junction unmatched. The germline gives CDR1 SGHAT, CDR2 FQNNGV. The length of the CDR3 is 15 residues. The CDR3 loop reads CASSAWDRMSYEQYF. The CDR3 DNA reads TGTGCCAGCAGCGCCTGGGACAGAATGTCCTACGAGCAGTACTTC.

The chain carries TRBV19 and TRBJ2-5; 7 bases align to TRBD1. Germline V gene sequence: CDR1 LNHDA, CDR2 SQIVND (reference sequence). J lost 1 base, V lost 6 bases, and 5 bases had no gene match. The length of the CDR3 is 14 residues. The CDR3 DNA reads as TGTGCCAGTAGCGACAGGGAAGGCCAAGAGACCCAGTACTTC. It is translated as CASSDREGQETQYF.

V usage is TRBV10-2 and J usage is TRBJ2-7; D gene unclear. Looked up from germline, CDR1 is WSHSY and CDR2 is SAAADI. V gave up 3 bases and J gave up 3 bases, with 3 bases separating them. The CDR3 extends over 11 amino acids. This CDR3 reads CASSDGYEQYF. In DNA, the CDR3 is TGCGCCAGCAGTGACGGCTACGAGCAGTACTTC.

This chain links TRBV7-2 with TRBJ2-5; 8 nucleotides match TRBD1. The CDR3 length is 14 residues. Germline assignment: CDR1 SGHTA and CDR2 FQGNSA. The ends lost 4 bases at V and 7 bases at J; junction bases unmatched: 8. In nucleotides, the CDR3 is TGTGCCAGCAGCTCCTGGACAGGGACCGCGACCCAGTACTTC. As protein: CASSSWTGTATQYF.

The chain employs TRBV7-2 and TRBJ1-1; TRBD1 might be the D (6 bases). Germline CDR1 reads SGHTA; CDR2 reads FQGNSA. V was trimmed by 5 bases and J by 5 bases, leaving 18 bases between them. This CDR3 spans 15 amino acids. CDR3 DNA: TGTGCCAGCAGCGAGAGCGGGGGGCGAAGTACTGAAGCTTTCTTT. It encodes CASSESGGRSTEAFF.

Only one count was recorded for this clone. V is TRBV6-5 and J is TRBJ1-2; 10 bases agree with TRBD1. Trimming removed 6 bases from V and 7 bases from J; junction bases left unmatched: 5. The CDR3 contains 13 residues. Germline CDR1 MNHEY, CDR2 SVGAGI. The CDR3 is CASRAGTGVGYTF. For the CDR3, the DNA is TGTGCCAGCAGGGCAGGGACAGGGGTTGGCTACACCTTC.

The chain couples TRBV12-3 or TRBV12-4 to TRBJ1-2; D perhaps matches TRBD1 (5 bases). V was clipped by 2 bases and J by 4 bases, with 5 bases between them. The CDR3 consists of 12 residues. CDR3 nucleotide sequence: TGTGCCAGCAGTTTACAGGGCTATGGCTACACCTTC. The encoded protein is CASSLQGYGYTF.

This chain uses TRBV21-1 with TRBJ1-1. TRBV21-1 constitutes a pseudogene. The CDR3 length is 17 residues. This chain's CDR3 is CASSKWALGDMSTEAFF. CDR3 coding DNA: TGTGCCAGCAGCAAATGGGCCCTCGGGGATATGAGCACTGAAGCTTTCTTT.

The J gene is TRBJ2-7, the V gene TRBV5-4; TRBD1 matches 12 bases. The CDR3 is 15 amino acids. Germline lookup yields CDR1 SGHNT and CDR2 YYREEE (reference sequence). V shed 3 bases, J shed 4 bases, and the junction held 5 bases outside the gene matches. The CDR3 spells CASSSRDRGQYEQYF. The CDR3 coding sequence is TGTGCCAGCAGCTCGCGGGACAGGGGGCAGTACGAGCAGTACTTC. The variable domain in full, with the rest retrieved from reference TRBV5-4 and TRBJ2-7, is ETGVTQSPTHLIKTRGQQVTLRCSSQSGHNTVSWYQQALGQGPQFIFQYYREEENGRGNFPPRFSGLQFPNYSSELNVNALELDDSALYLCASSSRDRGQYEQYFGPGTRLTVT.

This chain uses TRBV2 with TRBJ1-5, with D possibly matching TRBD1 (6 bases). Trimming left V 8 bases short and J 3 bases short, with 17 bases between. The germline V gene has CDR1 SNHLY and CDR2 FYNNEI. The CDR3 totals 15 residues. CDR3 sequence: CASATQGQDNQPQHF. The CDR3, as DNA: TGTGCCAGCGCGACTCAGGGGCAGGACAATCAGCCCCAGCATTTT.

The V gene is TRBV10-3, the J gene TRBJ2-3, with D hard to call. Trimming left V 6 bases short and J 2 bases short, with 9 bases between. The CDR3 totals 13 residues. In germline, CDR1 is ENHRY, CDR2 SYGVKD. CDR3 loop: CAIRSSPTDTQYF. CDR3 sequence (DNA): TGTGCCATCAGAAGTTCCCCCACAGATACGCAGTATTTT.

V is TRBV11-2 and J is TRBJ2-3, with 9 bases matching TRBD2. This CDR3 is 16 amino acids long. Per germline, CDR1 SGHAT and CDR2 FQNNGV. Unmatched junction bases numbered 8, after V lost 5 bases and J lost 2 bases. CDR3 in DNA: TGTGCCAGCAGCCCGCCCAGGACTAGCGCCACAGATACGCAGTATTTT. Its protein product is CASSPPRTSATDTQYF.

The chain employs TRBV13 and TRBJ1-6; D gene ambiguous. This CDR3 has 14 amino acids. CDR1 and CDR2 from the germline V gene are PRHDT and FYEKMQ (reference sequence). Trimming took off 3 bases at V and 6 bases at J, with 9 bases between the two ends. The CDR3 DNA sequence: TGTGCCAGCAGCTTTCCAGGAATTAATTCACCCCTCCACTTT. Amino acids: CASSFPGINSPLHF.

The J gene is TRBJ2-2, the V gene TRBV5-1, with D perhaps matching TRBD1 (6 bases). Trimming left V 1 base short and J 1 base short, with 8 bases between. Germline CDR1 and CDR2: SGHRS and YFSETQ. The CDR3 is 15 residues long. The CDR3 coding sequence is TGCGCCAGCAGCTTGACAGGGTTGAACACCGGGGAGCTGTTTTTT. It is translated as CASSLTGLNTGELFF.